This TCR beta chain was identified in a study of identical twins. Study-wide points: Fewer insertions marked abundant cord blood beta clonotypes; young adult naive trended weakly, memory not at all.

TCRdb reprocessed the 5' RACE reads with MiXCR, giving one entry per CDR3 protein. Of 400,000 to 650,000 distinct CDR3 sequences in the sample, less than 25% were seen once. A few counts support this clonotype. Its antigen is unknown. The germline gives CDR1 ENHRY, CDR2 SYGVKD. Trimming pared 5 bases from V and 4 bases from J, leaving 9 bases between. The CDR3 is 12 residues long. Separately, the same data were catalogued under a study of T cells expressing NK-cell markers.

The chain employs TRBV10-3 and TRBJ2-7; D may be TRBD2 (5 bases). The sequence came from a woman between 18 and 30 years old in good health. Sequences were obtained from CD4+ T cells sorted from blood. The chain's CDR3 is CAISSADYEQYF. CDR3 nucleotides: TGTGCCATCAGTTCAGCGGATTACGAGCAGTACTTC.